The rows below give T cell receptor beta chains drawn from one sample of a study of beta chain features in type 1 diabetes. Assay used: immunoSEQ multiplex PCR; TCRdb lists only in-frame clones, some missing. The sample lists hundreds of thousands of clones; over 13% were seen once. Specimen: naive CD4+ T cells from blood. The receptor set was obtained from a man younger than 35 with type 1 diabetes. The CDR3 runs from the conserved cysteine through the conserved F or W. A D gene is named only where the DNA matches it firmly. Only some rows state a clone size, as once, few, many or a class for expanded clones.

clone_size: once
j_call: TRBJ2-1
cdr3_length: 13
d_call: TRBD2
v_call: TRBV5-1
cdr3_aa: CASSRLGGTEQFF
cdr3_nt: TGCGCCAGCAGCCGGCTCGGGGGGACTGAGCAGTTCTTC

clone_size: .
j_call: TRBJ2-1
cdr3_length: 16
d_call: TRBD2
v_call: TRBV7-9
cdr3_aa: CATPSGRPSSYNEQFF
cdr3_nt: TGTGCCACCCCTAGCGGGAGGCCCAGCTCCTACAATGAGCAGTTCTTC

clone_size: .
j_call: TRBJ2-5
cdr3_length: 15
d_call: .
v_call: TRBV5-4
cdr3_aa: CASSLGGGNQETQYF
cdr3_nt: TGTGCCAGCAGCTTGGGGGGAGGCAACCAAGAGACCCAGTACTTC

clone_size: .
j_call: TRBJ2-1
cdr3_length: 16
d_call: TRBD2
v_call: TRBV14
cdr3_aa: CASSQDGGSSYNEQFF
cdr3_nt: TGTGCCAGCAGCCAAGATGGCGGGAGCTCCTACAATGAGCAGTTCTTC

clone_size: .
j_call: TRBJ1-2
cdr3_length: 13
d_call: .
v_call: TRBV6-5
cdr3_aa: CASRSRGDYGYTF
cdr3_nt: TGTGCCAGCAGGTCTAGGGGGGACTATGGCTACACCTTC

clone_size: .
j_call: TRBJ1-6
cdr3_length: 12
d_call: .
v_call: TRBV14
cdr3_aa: CASSHLGHGLHF
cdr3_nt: TGTGCCAGCAGCCACTTGGGGCATGGCCTCCACTTT

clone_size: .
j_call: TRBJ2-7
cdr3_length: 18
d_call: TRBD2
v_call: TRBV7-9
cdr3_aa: CASSLAGLASGSSYEQYF
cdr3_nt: TGTGCCAGCAGCTTAGCGGGTTTGGCTAGCGGGAGCTCCTACGAGCAGTACTTC

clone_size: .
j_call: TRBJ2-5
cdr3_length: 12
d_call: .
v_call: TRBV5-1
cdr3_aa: CASSSDLQTQYF
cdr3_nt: TGCGCCAGCAGCAGCGACCTCCAGACCCAGTACTTC

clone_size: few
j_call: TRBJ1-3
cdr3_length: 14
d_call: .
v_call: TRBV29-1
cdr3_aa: CSVEYTDAGNTIYF
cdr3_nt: TGCAGCGTTGAATACACAGATGCTGGAAACACCATATATTTT

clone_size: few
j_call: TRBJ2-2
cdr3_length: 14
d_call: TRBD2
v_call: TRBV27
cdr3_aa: CASSLAGGTGELFF
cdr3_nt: TGTGCCAGCAGTTTAGCGGGAGGCACCGGGGAGCTGTTTTTT

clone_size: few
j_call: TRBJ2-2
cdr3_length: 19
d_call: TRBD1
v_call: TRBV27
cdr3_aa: CASSLLGQGILEDTGELFF
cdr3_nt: TGTGCCAGCAGTTTACTGGGACAGGGGATTCTGGAGGACACCGGGGAGCTGTTTTTT

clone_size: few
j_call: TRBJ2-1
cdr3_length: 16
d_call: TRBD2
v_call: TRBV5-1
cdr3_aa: CASSLTSGRGYNEQFF
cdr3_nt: TGCGCCAGCAGCTTGACTAGCGGGAGAGGTTACAATGAGCAGTTCTTC

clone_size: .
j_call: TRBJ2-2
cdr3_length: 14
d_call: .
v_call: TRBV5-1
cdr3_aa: CASSLLAGTGELFF
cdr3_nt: TGCGCCAGCAGCTTGCTCGCCGGCACCGGGGAGCTGTTTTTT

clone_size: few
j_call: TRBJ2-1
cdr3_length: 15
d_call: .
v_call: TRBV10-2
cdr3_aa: CASSERTASYNEQFF
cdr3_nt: TGCGCCAGCAGTGAGCGGACGGCCTCCTACAATGAGCAGTTCTTC

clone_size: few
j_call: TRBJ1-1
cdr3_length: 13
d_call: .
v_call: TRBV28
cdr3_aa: CASAIGLNTEAFF
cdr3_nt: TGTGCCAGCGCGATAGGGTTGAACACTGAAGCTTTCTTT

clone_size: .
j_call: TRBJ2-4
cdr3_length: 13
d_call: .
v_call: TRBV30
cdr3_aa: CAWSTTVKNIQYF
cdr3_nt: TGTGCCTGGAGTACGACAGTGAAAAACATTCAGTACTTC

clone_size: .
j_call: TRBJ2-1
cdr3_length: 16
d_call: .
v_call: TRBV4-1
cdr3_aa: CASSQDINKSYNEQFF
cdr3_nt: TGCGCCAGCAGCCAAGATATAAATAAATCCTACAATGAGCAGTTCTTC

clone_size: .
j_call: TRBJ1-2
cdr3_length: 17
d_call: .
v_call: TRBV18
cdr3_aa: CASSPPTAGKINYGYTF
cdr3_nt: TGTGCCAGCTCACCACCAACCGCAGGGAAAATAAACTATGGCTACACCTTC